This note documents a single T cell receptor (beta chain) sequence. One base separates it from a far larger clone, so it is likely a read error. Other DNA sequences in the same sample also yield this CDR3. The ends were cut back, 2 bases at V and 4 bases at J, with 6 bases in the middle. CDR3 length equals 12 residues. Germline V gene data show CDR1 as SNHLY and CDR2 as FYNNEI. Every donor was a Caucasian adult from Nashville, Tennessee. The data derive from a study of shared clonotypes between healthy human individuals. Every subset's genomic DNA went evenly onto several immunoSEQ plates. Repertoires were generated with immunoSEQ multiplex PCR, while TCRdb's copy carries only in-frame clones and drops some. The data contain a few hundred thousand clones, roughly three quarters of them singletons.

Sequencing was done on a sample of PBMCs. The source is a woman aged 35 to 49 in good health. Some clones in this sample may be carry-over from other donors' samples. The rearrangement joins TRBV2 to TRBJ2-7; D is unresolved. The CDR3 loop is CASSEYRYEQYF. The CDR3, as DNA: TGTGCCAGCAGTGAATATAGGTACGAGCAGTACTTC.